Described below is a single T cell receptor beta chain sequence and its context. This clonotype was found a few times. The specificity of this receptor is unknown. Qualities for individual bases were not recorded, and no much larger clone is one base off. The data originate from a study of spatial heterogeneity in lung cancer (dated by TCRdb to about 2019). About the full investigation: Beta-chain transcripts were consistently detected in greater numbers than alpha-chain transcripts, which likely reflected higher beta-chain transcript abundance. At surgery, hundreds of tumor regions, 61 to 65 matched nontumor lung samples and 56 PBMC samples were TCR-sequenced for both alpha and beta chains. In the raw uncorrected reads, each unique combination of TCR and UMI appeared more than ten times on average. In tumor regions, TCR transcript counts showed a strong correlation with a T cell transcriptional module score derived from matched bulk RNA-seq. TCR repertoire features were related to nonsynonymous mutation counts determined by whole-exome sequencing of tumor tissue. In non-small cell lung cancer, the study made a quantitative comparison of TCR alpha and beta repertoires among multiple tumor regions, matched nontumor lung and blood.

Libraries were built with 5' RACE. TCRdb records NextSeq 500 as the sequencer. In the TCR library protocol, a unique molecular identifier was attached to each TCR cDNA molecule so that PCR and sequencing errors could be corrected. The source study handled its data this way. TCR identification, UMI-based error correction and CDR3 extraction were performed with Decombinator tools. Expanded TCRs were defined as those above a frequency of 2 per 1,000, corresponding to the top 1% of the tumor frequency distribution. Expanded tumor TCRs were classed as regional if statistically deemed absent (corrected P<0.05) from at least one tumor region, otherwise ubiquitous. Renyi diversity was computed with the R vegan package after each repertoire had been subsampled 100 times to 5,000 TCRs. CDR3 similarity networks were built from amino acid triplet string-kernel similarity, connecting CDR3s with pairwise similarity above 0.82. In-frame beta chains were kept once TCRdb had trimmed the public reads at Q25 with fastp and called clones with MiXCR. Identical CDR3 protein sequences are pooled into one entry, listed with their most common genes and DNA. The V and J calls and clone size come from TCRdb's table, not from the authors' own analysis. The sample table lists around 8,100 distinct CDR3 sequences, over 5% of them with a count of one. Together, the top ten hold around 24% of the sample.

The paper as a whole reports these results and caveats: TCR-seq coverage of tumor T cells was estimated at only 5.5% to 8.5% for alpha chains and around 14% for beta chains. The number of expanded intratumoral alpha and beta TCRs correlated with the tumor nonsynonymous mutation count. Confirming at a functional level the hypothesis that regional TCRs recognize regional mutations was considered to require additional single-cell paired TCR alpha and beta sequencing. Counts of ubiquitous and regional expanded TCRs were found to correlate with counts of ubiquitous and regional nonsynonymous mutations, respectively.

Counted from cysteine to phenylalanine, this CDR3 has 15 amino acids. The DNA shown is the 45-base CDR3, in frame from base 1. CDR1 and CDR2 were assigned from the germline V gene as SGHRS and YFSETQ. Trimming at the junction amounts to 1 base on V and 6 bases on J, and the germline ends lie 16 bases apart. What the time point label conveys for this sample: sample taken at primary tumor resection. Samples were obtained from around 72 patients with early-stage, untreated non-small cell lung cancer from the lung TRACERx cohort. TCR sequencing used whole RNA extracted from tumor and nontumor lung tissue, or from cryopreserved PBMC samples, without cell sorting. Only patients with enough RNA available from two or more tumor regions were chosen for TCR sequencing. A lung pathologist reviewed the tumor and adjacent nontumor lung specimens before the specimens were selected.

The TCR originated in a male donor with early-stage non-small cell lung cancer. Specimen: lung tumor tissue, collected at surgery. The rearranged chain carries TRBV5-1 and TRBJ1-1; the D gene is not confidently resolved. The bases read TGCGCCAGCAGCTTGAGGACGGCGGTCAATTCTGAAGCTTTCTTT. Its translation is CASSLRTAVNSEAFF.